This section outlines one T cell receptor (beta chain) sequence together with its context. The source of the sample is a study of T cells expressing NK-cell markers. Study-wide context: It was sorted CD3+CD56+NKG2C+, CD3+CD56+NKG2C- and CD3+CD56-NKG2C+ T cells that supplied the TCR beta repertoires. In the group of eight sequenced donors, seven were HCMV-seropositive and one was seronegative.

From germline, CDR1 is SGHRS and CDR2 YFSETQ. The CDR3 has 15 amino acids. Using the 5' RACE reads, TCRdb records one entry per CDR3 protein without DNA. Its table lists 440,000 or so distinct CDR3 sequences. The chain joins TRBV5-1 to TRBJ2-2. Specimen: blood T cells: a sorted CD56 or NKG2C T cell subset, CD4+ or CD8+ T cells, or bulk PBMC T cells (not recorded which). This receptor was taken from a woman aged 18 to 69 in good health. CDR3 region: CASSHVKGGTGELFF.